A selection of T cell receptor beta chains follows, all from one sample in a study of blood T cell repertoires in COVID-19. Profiling relied on immunoSEQ multiplex PCR, and the TCRdb table lists in-frame clones only, not all of them. The data contain 170,000 or so clones, 60% to 80% of them singletons. Sequenced material: peripheral blood. Every receptor here comes from a woman between 70 and 85 years old with acute or convalescent COVID-19. CDR3s include the opening cysteine and the closing phenylalanine or tryptophan. The order of the fields is V gene, clone size, D gene, J gene, CDR3 protein, CDR3 DNA. A D gene is named only where the DNA matches it firmly. Expanded clones are given a class, and other clones once, few, many or no size at all.

TRBV3-1/TRBV3-2,.,TRBD1,TRBJ1-2,CASSQSNRGGYGYTF,TGTGCCAGCAGCCAGTCTAACAGGGGAGGCTATGGCTACACCTTC
TRBV19,.,TRBD1,TRBJ1-2,CASSPGDWTGNYGYTF,TGTGCCAGTAGTCCAGGAGACTGGACAGGAAACTATGGCTACACCTTC
TRBV2,.,TRBD2,TRBJ2-1,CASRASGIYNEQFF,TGTGCCAGCCGGGCTAGCGGGATATACAATGAGCAGTTCTTC
TRBV3-1/TRBV3-2,few,TRBD2,TRBJ2-1,CACTEGTTYNEQFF,TGTGCCTGTACCGAAGGGACTACATACAATGAGCAGTTCTTC
TRBV10-2,.,TRBD1,TRBJ1-1,CASTDRGGLNTEAFF,TGCGCCAGCACAGACAGGGGCGGGCTGAACACTGAAGCTTTCTTT
TRBV3-1/TRBV3-2,.,.,TRBJ1-2,CASSQGAYREGYTF,TGTGCCAGCAGCCAAGGAGCATACAGGGAGGGCTACACCTTC
TRBV3-1/TRBV3-2,.,.,TRBJ2-3,CASSEQTTDTQYF,TGTGCCAGCAGCGAACAGACCACAGATACGCAGTATTTT
TRBV7-9,.,.,TRBJ2-2,CASRSLRQGKIGELFF,TGTGCCAGCAGGAGCTTAAGGCAGGGGAAGATCGGGGAGCTGTTTTTT
TRBV9,.,TRBD1,TRBJ1-1,CASSVWTGTEAFF,TGTGCCAGCAGCGTGTGGACAGGTACCGAAGCTTTCTTT
TRBV28,.,TRBD1,TRBJ1-4,CASSDPTGGGEKLFF,TGTGCCAGCAGTGACCCGACAGGGGGGGGTGAAAAACTGTTTTTT
TRBV3-1/TRBV3-2,.,.,TRBJ2-1,CASSPVGRVGEQFF,TGTGCCAGCAGCCCAGTCGGGCGGGTTGGAGAGCAGTTCTTC
TRBV3-1/TRBV3-2,.,TRBD1,TRBJ2-7,CASSRDRATYEQYF,TGTGCCAGCAGCCGGGACAGGGCGACCTACGAGCAGTACTTC
TRBV29-1,.,TRBD1,TRBJ1-1,CSVRLQGAGTEAFF,TGCAGCGTTAGACTGCAGGGGGCTGGCACTGAAGCTTTCTTT
TRBV7-9,.,TRBD1,TRBJ2-3,CASSLRTGGDSDTQYF,TGTGCCAGCAGCTTGCGGACAGGGGGGGACTCAGATACGCAGTATTTT
TRBV7-9,few,.,TRBJ2-2,CASSSWTEANTGELFF,TGTGCCAGCAGCTCTTGGACGGAGGCGAACACCGGGGAGCTGTTTTTT
TRBV4-1,.,.,TRBJ2-7,CASSQSITGPYEQYF,TGCGCCAGCAGCCAGTCAATTACCGGTCCCTACGAGCAGTACTTC
TRBV7-2,few,.,TRBJ2-2,CASGGHPNTGELFF,TGTGCCAGCGGGGGACATCCGAACACCGGGGAGCTGTTTTTT
TRBV6-5,.,TRBD1,TRBJ1-1,CASRTQGQGATEAFF,TGTGCCAGCAGAACTCAGGGACAGGGGGCCACTGAAGCTTTCTTT
TRBV29-1,.,TRBD1,TRBJ2-2,CSGGGQGNTGELFF,TGCAGCGGTGGAGGACAGGGCAACACCGGGGAGCTGTTTTTT
TRBV5-5,.,.,TRBJ2-6,CASSWTLQGSGANVLTF,TGTGCCAGCAGCTGGACCCTACAGGGTTCTGGGGCCAACGTCCTGACTTTC
TRBV10-3,many,TRBD2,TRBJ2-2,CAIRSLAGGPANTGELFF,TGTGCCATCAGATCCCTAGCGGGAGGGCCGGCTAACACCGGGGAGCTGTTTTTT